The rows below give T cell receptor beta chains drawn from one sample of a study of T cells after yellow fever vaccination. TCRdb itself ran the 5' RACE reads through MiXCR, one entry per CDR3 protein. Of around 340,000 distinct CDR3 sequences detected, about an eighth appear once; the ten largest clones hold around 3%. The sample in question was CD4+ T cells sorted from PBMCs, obtained 15 days after the yellow fever booster vaccination. The source of these receptors is a man aged 18 to 30 who received the YFV17D yellow fever vaccine. The CDR3 runs from the conserved cysteine through the conserved F or W. The order of the fields is J gene, D gene, clone size, V gene, CDR3 protein, CDR3 DNA. The D gene is left open where the match is weak. Clone size is shown for a subset of rows, as once, few, many or a class of expanded clone.

j_call: TRBJ1-4
d_call: TRBD1
clone_size: NA
v_call: TRBV27
cdr3_aa: CASSLSRPGQGYEKLFF
cdr3_nt: TGTGCCAGCAGTTTATCAAGACCGGGACAGGGGTATGAAAAACTGTTTTTT

j_call: TRBJ2-3
d_call: TRBD1
clone_size: NA
v_call: TRBV18
cdr3_aa: CASSSTGVTDTQYF
cdr3_nt: TGTGCCAGCTCGAGCACAGGGGTGACAGATACGCAGTATTTT

j_call: TRBJ1-4
d_call: NA
clone_size: few
v_call: TRBV20-1
cdr3_aa: CSARPIPGNEKLFF
cdr3_nt: TGCAGTGCTAGACCGATTCCGGGGAATGAAAAACTGTTTTTT

j_call: TRBJ2-1
d_call: NA
clone_size: few
v_call: TRBV20-1
cdr3_aa: CSASASNEQFF
cdr3_nt: TGCAGTGCTAGCGCTAGTAATGAGCAGTTCTTC

j_call: TRBJ2-1
d_call: NA
clone_size: NA
v_call: TRBV20-1
cdr3_aa: CSAPPSSVNEQFF
cdr3_nt: TGCAGTGCTCCTCCCTCCAGCGTCAATGAGCAGTTCTTC

j_call: TRBJ1-2
d_call: TRBD1
clone_size: NA
v_call: TRBV29-1
cdr3_aa: CSVDRGGLF
cdr3_nt: TGCAGCGTGGACAGGGGAGGTCTCTTC

j_call: TRBJ1-2
d_call: NA
clone_size: few
v_call: TRBV6-1
cdr3_aa: CASSENSYRYTF
cdr3_nt: TGTGCCAGCAGTGAAAACAGCTATCGCTACACCTTC

j_call: TRBJ2-3
d_call: TRBD2
clone_size: NA
v_call: TRBV18
cdr3_aa: CASSTRLAGGRFTQYF
cdr3_nt: TGTGCCAGCTCAACTCGACTAGCGGGGGGAAGGTTTACGCAGTATTTT

j_call: TRBJ2-5
d_call: NA
clone_size: few
v_call: TRBV18
cdr3_aa: CASSPPGTAMRNQYF
cdr3_nt: TGTGCCAGCTCACCACCAGGGACCGCGATGAGGAACCAGTACTTC

j_call: TRBJ2-1
d_call: NA
clone_size: NA
v_call: TRBV12-3/TRBV12-4
cdr3_aa: CASRPGAGPYEQFF
cdr3_nt: TGTGCCAGCAGGCCCGGGGCGGGGCCCTATGAGCAGTTCTTC

j_call: TRBJ2-2
d_call: NA
clone_size: NA
v_call: TRBV15
cdr3_aa: CATSRGSANTGELFF
cdr3_nt: TGTGCCACCAGCAGAGGTTCGGCGAACACCGGGGAGCTGTTTTTT